This T cell receptor beta chain was sequenced in a study of immune evolution from preneoplasia to lung adenocarcinoma. Findings and caveats of the study: T cell clonality was higher in KRAS-mutant than EGFR-mutant or wild-type nodules.

This clone was detected once. Its target is not known. This CDR3 region has 17 residues. Trimming took off 8 bases at V and 6 bases at J, with 23 bases between the two ends. CDR1 is SGHAT and CDR2 is FQNNGV in the germline V gene. The table came from immunoSEQ multiplex PCR; TCRdb's copy has only in-frame clones and leaves some out. Of around 12,000 clones detected, 82% appear once; the ten largest clones hold 1.5% to 2%. Patients had resection in Japan or China between about 2013 and 2018. This TCR came from a person aged 65 to 79 with lung adenocarcinoma. Sequenced input: FFPE minimally invasive lung adenocarcinoma tissue. The chain combines TRBV11-2 with TRBJ1-6, with D maybe TRBD1 (5 bases). The CDR3 is CASRQEDRGGPNSPLHF. The CDR3 DNA follows: TGTGCCAGCCGCCAAGAAGATCGGGGGGGTCCTAATTCACCCCTCCACTTT.